What follows are 26 T cell receptor beta chains derived from one specimen sequenced in a study of cytotoxic CD8 clonotypes in ibrutinib-treated CLL. Sequencing was performed with immunoSEQ multiplex PCR; in TCRdb, only in-frame clones are kept and a portion is missing. The sample holds approximately 190,000 clones, more than 75% seen once. Sequencing was performed on PBMCs, taken after 12 months of ibrutinib treatment. Receptors originate from a human donor with chronic lymphocytic leukemia.

The J gene is TRBJ2-7, the V gene TRBV27; D unresolved. The CDR3 runs to 14 residues. Trimming shortened V by 7 bases and J by 0 bases, and 13 bases separated the two germline ends. CDR1 is MNHEY and CDR2 is SMNVEV in the germline V gene (reference sequence). The CDR3 bases are TGTGCCAGCAAGCTGGATCGCGTCTCCTACGAGCAGTACTTC. Protein product: CASKLDRVSYEQYF.

J is TRBJ2-7 and V is TRBV27; no clear D gene. The CDR3 covers 15 residues. CDR1 is MNHEY and CDR2 is SMNVEV in the germline V gene (reference sequence). V was trimmed by 5 bases and J by 3 bases, leaving 17 bases between them. The CDR3 reads CASSPGATHFYEQYF. CDR3 in DNA: TGTGCCAGCAGTCCTGGCGCAACACACTTCTACGAGCAGTACTTC.

The CDR3 is CASSLHRLLNVGELFF. The CDR3 DNA sequence: TGTGCCAGCAGCTTACACCGTCTCCTTAACGTCGGGGAGCTGTTTTTT. The chain is built from TRBV11-2 and TRBJ2-2; D call uncertain. There are 16 residues in the CDR3. Germline V gene data show CDR1 as SGHAT and CDR2 as FQNNGV. With 2 bases removed from V and 7 bases from J, the gap between germline ends came to 17 bases. Based on the CDR3 plus reference TRBV11-2 and TRBJ2-2, the full variable domain is EAGVAQSPRYKIIEKRQSVAFWCNPISGHATLYWYQQILGQGPKLLIQFQNNGVVDDSQLPKDRFSAERLKGVDSTLKIQPAKLEDSAVYLCASSLHRLLNVGELFFGEGSRLTVL.

The rearrangement joins TRBV27 to TRBJ2-7; D is tentatively TRBD1 or TRBD2 (6 bases each). CDR3 length: 14 amino acids. V lost 5 bases and J 2 bases, leaving 13 bases between the germline ends. CDR1 and CDR2 from the germline V gene are MNHEY and SMNVEV (reference sequence). Here the CDR3 DNA reads TGTGCCAGCAGTCGGGGGCAGGGAACCTACGAGCAGTACTTC. This encodes CASSRGQGTYEQYF.

The J gene is TRBJ2-7, the V gene TRBV5-1, with D perhaps TRBD1 (6 bases). Germline V gene lookup returns CDR1 SGHRS and CDR2 YFSETQ. V dropped 2 bases and J dropped 3 bases, with 12 bases sitting between them. This CDR3 has 14 amino acids. The CDR3 loop reads CASSFGDTFYEQYF. CDR3 bases: TGCGCCAGCAGCTTTGGGGACACATTCTACGAGCAGTACTTC.

V usage is TRBV5-6 and J usage is TRBJ2-3; D perhaps matches TRBD2 (6 bases). The V gene's germline CDR1 is SGHDT and CDR2 YYEEEE. Trimming took off 4 bases at V and 6 bases at J, with 15 bases between the two ends. CDR3 length: 14 amino acids. Here the CDR3 DNA reads TGTGCCAGCAGCCGCGCTCGGGGGAGGGATACGCAGTATTTT. Translated: CASSRARGRDTQYF.

The chain carries TRBV11-1 and TRBJ2-5; TRBD2 agrees at 12 bases. The CDR3 is made up of 16 amino acids. Germline V gene data show CDR1 as SGHAT and CDR2 as FQDESV (reference sequence). The ends lost 2 bases at V and 2 bases at J; junction bases unmatched: 3. The CDR3: CASSLPGLAGQETQYF. The CDR3 DNA follows: TGTGCCAGCAGCTTACCCGGACTAGCGGGGCAAGAGACCCAGTACTTC. The variable domain in full, completed from reference TRBV11-1 and TRBJ2-5, reads EAEVAQSPRYKITEKSQAVAFWCDPISGHATLYWYRQILGQGPELLVQFQDESVVDDSQLPKDRFSAERLKGVDSTLKIQPAELGDSAMYLCASSLPGLAGQETQYFGPGTRLLVL.

This clone was detected only a few times. The gene calls are TRBV20-1 and TRBJ2-2; D is undetermined. The germline V gene has CDR1 DFQATT and CDR2 SNEGSKA (reference sequence). V dropped 6 bases and J dropped 6 bases, with 5 bases sitting between them. The CDR3 extends over 10 amino acids. The CDR3 bases are TGCAGTGCAAGGGCCGGGGAGCTGTTTTTT. Protein product: CSARAGELFF.

This clone appeared a few times. V usage is TRBV7-6 and J usage is TRBJ2-3; D may correspond to TRBD1 or TRBD2 (5 bases each). CDR1 is SGHVS and CDR2 is FNYEAQ in the germline V gene. Trimming left V 5 bases short and J 4 bases short, with 16 bases between. This CDR3 spans 15 amino acids. The CDR3 bases are TGTGCCAGCAGCCCCGCCGGGACCCATGCAGATACGCAGTATTTT. Protein product: CASSPAGTHADTQYF.

The chain couples TRBV5-1 to TRBJ2-1; no clear D. This CDR3 has 17 amino acids. Germline CDR1 is SGHRS and CDR2 is YFSETQ. Trimming took off 4 bases at V and 1 base at J, with 18 bases between the two ends. The DNA of the CDR3 is TGCGCCAGCAGCCAACTATTGGGTGGAAAGTCCTACAATGAGCAGTTCTTC. Translation gives CASSQLLGGKSYNEQFF.

The genes are TRBV20-1 and TRBJ1-1, with a tentative D call TRBD1 (5 bases). With 6 bases removed from V and 11 bases from J, the gap between germline ends came to 13 bases. The CDR3 has 10 residues. CDR1 and CDR2 (germline): DFQATT, SNEGSKA (reference sequence). CDR3 protein: CSARGFQAFF. The CDR3 bases are TGCAGTGCGCGGGGGTTTCAGGCTTTCTTT.

The chain is built from TRBV27 and TRBJ1-5; perhaps TRBD1 as D (6 bases). The CDR3 contains 16 residues. The V gene's germline CDR1 is MNHEY and CDR2 SMNVEV (reference sequence). The germline V and J ends were trimmed by 5 bases and 4 bases, with 18 bases remaining between them. CDR3 DNA: TGTGCCAGCAGTCGCACCCGGGACATCACAAATCAGCCCCAGCATTTT. As protein: CASSRTRDITNQPQHF.

This clone was seen only once. The genes are TRBV28 and TRBJ2-7; D is possibly TRBD1 or TRBD2 (5 bases each). This CDR3 has 15 amino acids. V was cut by 6 bases and J by 1 base, with 16 bases left in between. Germline values: CDR1 MDHEN, CDR2 SYDVKM. CDR3 sequence (DNA): TGTGCCAGCAGCCCCGGGACGATGAGTTCCTACGAGCAGTACTTC. It encodes CASSPGTMSSYEQYF. The entire variable domain, with the rest obtained from reference TRBV28 and TRBJ2-7, is as follows: DVKVTQSSRYLVKRTGEKVFLECVQDMDHENMFWYRQDPGLGLRLIYFSYDVKMKEKGDIPEGYSVSREKKERFSLILESASTNQTSMYLCASSPGTMSSYEQYFGPGTRLTVT.

This clone was picked up a small number of times. The genes are TRBV5-1 and TRBJ2-3, with D unresolved. This CDR3 is 15 amino acids long. Germline V CDR1 and CDR2: SGHRS, YFSETQ. Trimming removed 0 bases from V and 2 bases from J, with 10 bases in between. The CDR3 region is CASSLEMSATDTQYF. Written as DNA, the CDR3 is TGCGCCAGCAGCTTGGAAATGTCAGCCACAGATACGCAGTATTTT.

The rearrangement uses TRBV28 and TRBJ2-7, with D perhaps matching TRBD2 (5 bases). The CDR3 length is 11 residues. Germline lookup yields CDR1 MDHEN and CDR2 SYDVKM. The V gene lost 8 bases and the J gene lost 6 bases, with 11 bases spanning the gap. The CDR3 DNA is TGTGCCAGCGGAGGTTGGGGCGAGCAGTACTTC. This sequence encodes CASGGWGEQYF.

The J gene is TRBJ1-5, the V gene TRBV21-1. TRBV21-1 is flagged as a pseudogene. The CDR3 totals 17 residues. This CDR3 reads CASSKGGWGPMNQPQHF. The CDR3 region has the DNA TGTGCCAGCAGCAAAGGGGGGTGGGGCCCCATGAATCAGCCCCAGCATTTT.

This clone was counted between two and nine times. The chain has TRBV5-1 and TRBJ1-1, with D perhaps matching TRBD1 (6 bases). The CDR3 is made up of 13 amino acids. Germline V CDR1 and CDR2: SGHRS, YFSETQ. V lost 9 bases and J 2 bases, leaving 14 bases between the germline ends. CDR3: CANPEGGNTEAFF. The CDR3 nucleotides are TGCGCCAACCCGGAGGGGGGAAACACTGAAGCTTTCTTT. Based on the CDR3 plus reference TRBV5-1 and TRBJ1-1, the full variable domain is KAGVTQTPRYLIKTRGQQVTLSCSPISGHRSVSWYQQTPGQGLQFLFEYFSETQRNKGNFPGRFSGRQFSNSRSEMNVSTLELGDSALYLCANPEGGNTEAFFGQGTRLTVV.

This clone was found a few times. The V gene is TRBV4-1, the J gene TRBJ1-2, with D uncertain. V was cut by 4 bases and J by 2 bases, with 11 bases left in between. The germline V gene has CDR1 MGHRA and CDR2 YSYEKL. The CDR3 is 14 amino acids. The CDR3 DNA is TGCGCCAGCAGCCCCGCCGGCACCAACTATGGCTACACCTTC. This sequence encodes CASSPAGTNYGYTF.

This clone is medium-sized (0.01 to 0.1%) within its sample. The chain combines TRBV14 with TRBJ2-5; D gene uncertain. This CDR3 is 17 amino acids long. The V end was cut by 0 bases, the J end by 3 bases, with 17 bases between. Per germline, CDR1 SGHDN and CDR2 FVKESK. The CDR3 sequence is CASSQDEIGRREETQYF. DNA of the CDR3: TGTGCCAGCAGCCAAGATGAAATCGGACGTCGCGAAGAGACCCAGTACTTC. The complete variable domain, with remaining parts taken from reference TRBV14 and TRBJ2-5, reads EAGVTQFPSHSVIEKGQTVTLRCDPISGHDNLYWYRRVMGKEIKFLLHFVKESKQDESGMPNNRFLAERTGGTYSTLKVQPAELEDSGVYFCASSQDEIGRREETQYFGPGTRLLVL.

The chain is built from TRBV11-3 and TRBJ2-1; 10 bases are shared with TRBD2. The CDR3 contains 13 residues. Germline lookup yields CDR1 SGHNT and CDR2 YENEEA. V trimming: 5 bases; J trimming: 7 bases; junction bases outside the gene matches: 2. CDR3 residues: CASSRSGGNEQFF. The CDR3 DNA sequence: TGTGCCAGCAGCCGTAGCGGGGGGAATGAGCAGTTCTTC.

The rearrangement uses TRBV7-9 and TRBJ1-1; 7 nucleotides match TRBD1. The CDR3 contains 13 residues. Germline V gives CDR1 SEHNR, CDR2 FQNEAQ (reference sequence). The V gene end was trimmed by 4 bases and the J gene end by 3 bases; junction bases not matched to a gene: 2. CDR3 residues: CASSSGQYTEAFF. DNA of the CDR3: TGTGCCAGCAGCTCGGGACAGTACACTGAAGCTTTCTTT.

The J gene is TRBJ1-2, the V gene TRBV19; 7 bases are shared with TRBD1. The CDR3 consists of 15 residues. The trim removed 4 bases at V and 2 bases at J, leaving 7 bases unmatched. CDR1 LNHDA and CDR2 SQIVND come from the germline V gene (reference sequence). The CDR3 region is CASSTLSTGNYGYTF. The CDR3 DNA reads TGTGCCAGTAGTACCCTATCGACAGGGAACTATGGCTACACCTTC.

The J gene is TRBJ2-5, the V gene TRBV5-1; D gene unclear. There are 13 residues in the CDR3. Germline V gene sequence: CDR1 SGHRS, CDR2 YFSETQ. V lost 4 bases and J lost 0, with 7 bases in between. CDR3 bases: TGCGCCAGCAGCGTATTGAACCAAGAGACCCAGTACTTC. Translation gives CASSVLNQETQYF.

V and J are TRBV11-2 and TRBJ1-4; 9 bases agree with TRBD1. The CDR3 consists of 12 residues. After removal of 5 bases from V and 17 bases from J, the junction contained 9 bases not matched to a gene. Germline loops: CDR1 SGHAT, CDR2 FQNNGV. CDR3 protein: CASSGDWTGAFF. DNA for the CDR3: TGTGCCAGCAGCGGTGATTGGACAGGGGCCTTTTTT.

The chain recombines TRBV10-2 with TRBJ2-7, with D uncertain. Germline-derived CDR1 and CDR2 are WSHSY and SAAADI. The CDR3 runs to 12 residues. With 5 bases removed from V and 4 bases from J, the gap between germline ends came to 9 bases. DNA of the CDR3: TGCGCCAGCAGTTCCTGGGCTTACGAGCAGTACTTC. The encoded protein is CASSSWAYEQYF.

The V call is TRBV7-6, the J call TRBJ2-1, with 7 bases aligning to TRBD2. With 3 bases clipped from V and 6 bases from J, the junction kept 8 bases outside the gene matches. The CDR3 is 15 residues long. Per the germline V gene, CDR1 is SGHVS and CDR2 is FNYEAQ. CDR3 residues: CASSFRSGTTNEQFF. CDR3 nucleotide sequence: TGTGCCAGCAGCTTTAGGTCCGGGACTACCAATGAGCAGTTCTTC.